Listed here are 12 T cell receptor beta chains from one sample, sequenced in a study of cytomegalovirus exposure and HLA in healthy donors. Both 60 Vbeta primers and 13 Jbeta primers went into the PCR. Sequencing used immunoSEQ multiplex PCR; TCRdb keeps in-frame clones, though not all of them. Among 150,000 or so clones listed, around 88% were seen once. The sequencing sample was made of PBMCs. These receptors were taken from a woman under 30 in good health and CMV-seronegative.

The rearrangement uses TRBV19 and TRBJ1-1; 11 bases map to TRBD1. Trimming took 9 bases from V and 12 from J; bases not matched to a gene: 15. Germline assignment: CDR1 LNHDA and CDR2 SQIVND (reference sequence). The CDR3 contains 14 residues. The CDR3 DNA follows: TGTGCCAGCGAGACCGGGACAGGGGGGACCCGAACTTTCTTT. Its protein product is CASETGTGGTRTFF.

V is TRBV27 and J is TRBJ1-5; D gene unclear. The CDR3 extends over 16 amino acids. V shed 3 bases and J shed 0 bases, with 12 bases lying between them. Germline V lookup: CDR1 MNHEY, CDR2 SMNVEV (reference sequence). The DNA of the CDR3 is TGTGCCAGCAGTTTGTATAGAGACTATAGCAATCAGCCCCAGCATTTT. Amino acid sequence: CASSLYRDYSNQPQHF.

The V call is TRBV28, the J call TRBJ1-1; D unclear. CDR3 length: 13 amino acids. Germline V gene lookup returns CDR1 MDHEN and CDR2 SYDVKM. Trimming cost V 5 bases and J 5 bases, with 12 bases left between them. As DNA, the CDR3 is TGTGCCAGCAGTCTCCCGGTCGGGACTGAAGCTTTCTTT. Its protein product is CASSLPVGTEAFF.

V usage is TRBV6-6 and J usage is TRBJ2-5, with 7 bases that match TRBD2. TRBJ2-7 matches the DNA end more closely, so the J call is doubtful. CDR1 and CDR2 from the germline V gene are MNHNY and SVGAGI (reference sequence). The CDR3 loop spans 15 amino acids. The CDR3, as DNA: TGTGCCAGCAGCTACGGGGGGAGCGTCTCCTACGAGCAGTACTTC. It yields the protein CASSYGGSVSYEQYF.

The J gene is TRBJ1-1, the V gene TRBV18; TRBD1 matches 7 bases. V lost 4 bases and J lost 8; bases outside the gene matches: 13. From germline, CDR1 is KGHSH and CDR2 LQKENI. The CDR3 is 15 amino acids. The CDR3 loop reads CASSLSTGVSKEAFF. The CDR3 nucleotides are TGTGCCAGCTCACTTTCCACAGGGGTCTCGAAAGAAGCTTTCTTT.

This chain links TRBV5-1 with TRBJ2-1, with TRBD2 matching 10 bases. This CDR3 is built from 15 residues. J was trimmed by 5 bases and V by 5 bases; bases with no gene match: 7. CDR1 and CDR2 (germline): SGHRS, YFSETQ. DNA for the CDR3: TGCGCCAGCAGTCAAGGACTAGCGGTAAACAATGAGCAGTTCTTC. It specifies CASSQGLAVNNEQFF. Looking up the rest from reference TRBV5-1 and TRBJ2-1 gives the full variable domain: KAGVTQTPRYLIKTRGQQVTLSCSPISGHRSVSWYQQTPGQGLQFLFEYFSETQRNKGNFPGRFSGRQFSNSRSEMNVSTLELGDSALYLCASSQGLAVNNEQFFGPGTRLTVL.

As regards this clone: One end of the junction is discordant with germline, which a read error may explain. The J gene is TRBJ2-7, the V gene TRBV7-9, with 8 bases fitting TRBD1. This CDR3 spans 13 amino acids. Germline CDR1 SEHNR, CDR2 FQNEAQ (reference sequence). The CDR3 bases are TGTTCCAGCAGCTTACCAGGGGGCAACGAGCAGTACTTC. It specifies CSSSLPGGNEQYF.

This clone was seen only a few times. The chain has TRBV6-1 and TRBJ2-7; 7 bases map to TRBD2. J lost 6 bases, V lost 6 bases, and 14 bases had no gene match. The CDR3 spans 15 residues. CDR1 is MNHNS, CDR2 SASEGT, per germline. The CDR3 coding sequence is TGTGCCAGCAGCGGATTGGTTGGGGGGGTGAGCGAGCAGTACTTC. The encoded protein is CASSGLVGGVSEQYF.

The chain is built from TRBV19 and TRBJ2-3; 10 bases match TRBD2. This CDR3 is 17 amino acids long. V lost 10 bases and J lost 4; bases outside the gene matches: 17. The germline V gene encodes CDR1 LNHDA and CDR2 SQIVND (reference sequence). CDR3 sequence: CATSWDLAGGEADTQYF. CDR3 in DNA: TGTGCCACCTCGTGGGACTTAGCGGGAGGAGAGGCAGATACGCAGTATTTT.

The rearrangement uses TRBV2 and TRBJ2-3; 8 bases fit TRBD2. V trimming: 6 bases; J trimming: 6 bases; junction bases outside the gene matches: 17. This CDR3 is built from 17 residues. The germline gives CDR1 SNHLY, CDR2 FYNNEI. CDR3 in amino acids: CASRASSGSLRRDTQYF. The CDR3, as DNA: TGTGCCAGCAGGGCGTCAAGCGGGAGTTTGAGGCGGGATACGCAGTATTTT.

The chain joins TRBV18 to TRBJ2-7; D is possibly TRBD2 (6 bases). Germline CDR1 and CDR2: KGHSH and LQKENI. V was pared by 4 bases and J by 8 bases, with 21 bases between. This CDR3 region has 15 residues. CDR3 protein: CASSLSDYHEVQQYF. The CDR3 DNA reads TGTGCCAGCTCACTATCGGACTACCACGAGGTCCAGCAGTACTTC.

The chain uses TRBV19 and TRBJ2-1, with D unresolved. With 6 bases removed from V and 4 bases from J, the gap between germline ends came to 19 bases. CDR1 is LNHDA, CDR2 SQIVND, per germline (reference sequence). The CDR3 covers 16 residues. CDR3 protein: CASRTLEGGKYNEQFF. In DNA form, the CDR3 reads TGTGCCAGTAGGACCTTAGAAGGCGGAAAGTACAATGAGCAGTTCTTC.